This TCR beta chain was retrieved from a study of regulatory T cells in long-lasting Graves disease. Per germline, CDR1 KGHSH and CDR2 LQKENI. The CDR3 length is 13 residues. J lost 5 bases, V lost 8 bases, and 8 bases had no gene match. Arm-PCR of CDR3 regions and iRepertoire HTBI primers were used to build TCR beta libraries. TCRdb used MiXCR to reprocess the multiplex PCR reads, holding one entry per CDR3 protein. The sample includes 550,000 or so distinct CDR3 sequences, about 11% of them seen just once. Time point of the sample: newly diagnosed GD, antithyroid drugs for less than 3 months. Preparation of the TCR library used RNA extracted from PBMCs. The same sample was also studied in work on T cells in Graves' hyperthyroidism and ophthalmopathy.

The sample in question was peripheral blood mononuclear cells (PBMCs), obtained at new diagnosis, from a patient treated with antithyroid drugs. This TCR came from a woman younger than 45 with Graves disease. This chain connects TRBV18 to TRBJ1-2, with 7 bases aligning to TRBD1. In DNA, the CDR3 is TGTGCCAGCCAGAGAGGGGGCGCGTATGGCTACACCTTC. It encodes CASQRGGAYGYTF.